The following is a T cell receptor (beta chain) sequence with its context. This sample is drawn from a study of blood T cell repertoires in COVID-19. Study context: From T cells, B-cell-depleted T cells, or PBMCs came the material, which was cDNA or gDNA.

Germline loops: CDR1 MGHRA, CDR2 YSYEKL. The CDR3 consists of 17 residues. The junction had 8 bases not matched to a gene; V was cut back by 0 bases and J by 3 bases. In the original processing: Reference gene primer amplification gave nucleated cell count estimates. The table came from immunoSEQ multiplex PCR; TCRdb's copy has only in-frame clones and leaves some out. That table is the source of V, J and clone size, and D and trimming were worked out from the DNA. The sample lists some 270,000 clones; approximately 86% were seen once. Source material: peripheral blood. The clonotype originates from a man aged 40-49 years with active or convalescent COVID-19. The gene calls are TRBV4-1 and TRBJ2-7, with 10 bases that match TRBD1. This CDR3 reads CASSQESTGTGDYEQYF. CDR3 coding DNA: TGCGCCAGCAGCCAAGAATCGACCGGGACAGGGGACTACGAGCAGTACTTC.